The 6 T cell receptor beta chains below were found in one sample sequenced in a study of cytomegalovirus exposure and HLA in healthy donors. Use of 60 Vbeta and 13 Jbeta primers characterized the PCR. Sequenced by immunoSEQ multiplex PCR; TCRdb stores in-frame clones only, minus some. The profile covers 95,000 to 150,000 clones, with roughly 60% appearing a single time and 9% to 10% taken by the ten largest. The source material was PBMCs. All receptors derive from a middle-aged man in good health and CMV-seropositive.

This clone was picked up a small number of times. This chain connects TRBV7-9 to TRBJ2-1; 10 positions match TRBD1. CDR3 size: 15 residues. CDR1 and CDR2 from the germline V gene are SEHNR and FQNEAQ (reference sequence). The ends lost 5 bases at V and 4 bases at J; junction bases unmatched: 5. The CDR3 nucleotides read TGTGCCAGCAGCCTTGGACAGGGGGAATACAATGAGCAGTTCTTC. Residues: CASSLGQGEYNEQFF. Full variable domain (remainder filled in from reference TRBV7-9 and TRBJ2-1): DTGVSQNPRHKITKRGQNVTFRCDPISEHNRLYWYRQTLGQGPEFLTYFQNEAQLEKSRLLSDRFSAERPKGSFSTLEIQRTEQGDSAMYLCASSLGQGEYNEQFFGPGTRLTVL.

The genes are TRBV30 and TRBJ1-1; possibly TRBD1 for D (5 bases). The ends were cut back, 2 bases at V and 12 bases at J, with 19 bases in the middle. CDR1 GTSNPN and CDR2 SVGIG come from the germline V gene (reference sequence). CDR3 length: 13 amino acids. The CDR3 bases are TGTGCCTGGAGTAGAGATGGGTCAGGGCTGTCTTTCTTT. Its translation is CAWSRDGSGLSFF. Based on the CDR3 plus reference TRBV30 and TRBJ1-1, the full variable domain is SQTIHQWPATLVQPVGSPLSLECTVEGTSNPNLYWYRQAAGRGLQLLFYSVGIGQISSEVPQNLSASRPQDRQFILSSKKLLLSDSGFYLCAWSRDGSGLSFFGQGTRLTVV.

V is TRBV5-1 and J is TRBJ2-7, with TRBD2 matching 7 bases. Looked up from germline, CDR1 is SGHRS and CDR2 is YFSETQ. The length of the CDR3 is 15 residues. V lost 4 bases and J lost 6; bases outside the gene matches: 13. In DNA, the CDR3 is TGCGCCAGCAGCCCCGTGGTCAGCGGGGAAAGCGAGCAGTACTTC. This codes for CASSPVVSGESEQYF.

The rearrangement joins TRBV11-2 to TRBJ2-3; D perhaps matches TRBD1 (5 bases). CDR3 size: 14 residues. CDR1 and CDR2 (germline): SGHAT, FQNNGV. Trimming took 3 bases from V and 0 from J, leaving 7 bases between them. CDR3 in amino acids: CASSFDSSTDTQYF. In nucleotides, the CDR3 is TGTGCCAGCAGCTTTGACAGTAGCACAGATACGCAGTATTTT. Full variable domain (missing parts from reference TRBV11-2 and TRBJ2-3): EAGVAQSPRYKIIEKRQSVAFWCNPISGHATLYWYQQILGQGPKLLIQFQNNGVVDDSQLPKDRFSAERLKGVDSTLKIQPAKLEDSAVYLCASSFDSSTDTQYFGPGTRLTVL.

This clone has just a few counts. The chain joins TRBV28 to TRBJ2-3; 9 positions match TRBD1. The CDR3 is 15 amino acids. Germline assignment: CDR1 MDHEN and CDR2 SYDVKM. Losses at the gene ends were 7 bases for V and 5 bases for J; bases not matched to a gene: 10. Written as DNA, the CDR3 is TGTGCCAGCAATGCTGGGACAGGGCCTATAGATACGCAGTATTTT. Its protein is CASNAGTGPIDTQYF.

This chain connects TRBV5-1 to TRBJ1-5; D not resolved. Trimming took off 1 base at V and 3 bases at J, with 8 bases between the two ends. The germline CDR1 and CDR2 sequences are SGHRS and YFSETQ. The CDR3 runs 14 residues. CDR3 nucleotides: TGCGCCAGCAGCTTGTCAGGTCTCAATCAGCCCCAGCATTTT. Translated: CASSLSGLNQPQHF.